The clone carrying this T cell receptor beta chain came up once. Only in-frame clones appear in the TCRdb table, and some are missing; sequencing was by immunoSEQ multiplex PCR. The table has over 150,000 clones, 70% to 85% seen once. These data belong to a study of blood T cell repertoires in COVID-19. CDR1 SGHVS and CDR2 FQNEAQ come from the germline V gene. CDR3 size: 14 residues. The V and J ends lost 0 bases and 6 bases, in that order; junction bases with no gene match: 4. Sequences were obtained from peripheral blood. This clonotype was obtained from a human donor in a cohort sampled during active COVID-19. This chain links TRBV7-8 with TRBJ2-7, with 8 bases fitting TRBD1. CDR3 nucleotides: TGTGCCAGCAGCTTAGCACGGGACAGGTCCGAGCAGTACTTC. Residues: CASSLARDRSEQYF.